These 5 T cell receptor beta chains share one sample of origin, sequenced in a study of T cell repertoires in cytomegalovirus infection. TCRdb recomputed calls from the reads with MiXCR, one row per CDR3 protein. In the table there are about 770,000 distinct CDR3 sequences, around 29% of which are singletons. Their cognate antigens are unknown. The sample in question was cultured CD8+ T cells from PBMCs, obtained from culture after CMV antigen stimulation. These receptors all stem from a human donor in good health (CMV status not recorded). Some clones in this sample may be carry-over from other donors' samples.

V is TRBV6-1 and J is TRBJ2-7; no clear D. Germline assignment: CDR1 MNHNS and CDR2 SASEGT. V was pared by 2 bases and J by 2 bases, with 4 bases between. This CDR3 has 12 amino acids. Here the CDR3 DNA reads TGTGCCAGCAGTGAATGGACCTACGAGCAGTACTTC. This encodes CASSEWTYEQYF.

This clonotype showed up just a few times. The genes are TRBV7-8 and TRBJ2-2, with 12 bases identical to TRBD2. The CDR3 is 17 residues long. CDR1 and CDR2 from the germline V gene are SGHVS and FQNEAQ. With 5 bases clipped from V and 4 bases from J, the junction kept 8 bases outside the gene matches. CDR3 nucleotide sequence: TGTGCCAGCAGCACGCTAGCGGGGGGGCGGTTCACCGGGGAGCTGTTTTTT. This gives the protein CASSTLAGGRFTGELFF.

This clonotype has more than one count but fewer than ten. The chain has TRBV9 and TRBJ1-1; D gene unclear. This CDR3 is built from 15 residues. Germline V gives CDR1 SGDLS, CDR2 YYNGEE. V was shortened by 0 bases and J by 5 bases, with 14 bases between the two germline ends. The CDR3: CASSVGGRVGTEAFF. In nucleotides, the CDR3 is TGTGCCAGCAGCGTAGGAGGAAGGGTCGGTACTGAAGCTTTCTTT.

CDR3 loop: CASRVTGGYQPQHF. CDR3 in DNA: TGTGCCAGCAGGGTGACAGGGGGATATCAGCCCCAGCATTTT. The V and J genes are TRBV6-1 and TRBJ1-5; 9 positions match TRBD1. Germline V gene sequence: CDR1 MNHNS, CDR2 SASEGT. This CDR3 has 14 residues. The junction had 5 bases not matched to a gene; V was cut back by 6 bases and J by 5 bases.

This chain connects TRBV28 to TRBJ1-6; D unclear. The CDR3 extends over 13 amino acids. Germline CDR1 is MDHEN and CDR2 is SYDVKM. Between the trimmed V and J ends, which lost 3 bases and 10 bases, there was a span of 10 bases. CDR3 in amino acids: CASSFMGRSPLHF. The CDR3 region has the DNA TGTGCCAGCAGTTTTATGGGTAGATCACCCCTCCACTTT. Based on the CDR3 plus reference TRBV28 and TRBJ1-6, the full variable domain is DVKVTQSSRYLVKRTGEKVFLECVQDMDHENMFWYRQDPGLGLRLIYFSYDVKMKEKGDIPEGYSVSREKKERFSLILESASTNQTSMYLCASSFMGRSPLHFGNGTRLTVT.